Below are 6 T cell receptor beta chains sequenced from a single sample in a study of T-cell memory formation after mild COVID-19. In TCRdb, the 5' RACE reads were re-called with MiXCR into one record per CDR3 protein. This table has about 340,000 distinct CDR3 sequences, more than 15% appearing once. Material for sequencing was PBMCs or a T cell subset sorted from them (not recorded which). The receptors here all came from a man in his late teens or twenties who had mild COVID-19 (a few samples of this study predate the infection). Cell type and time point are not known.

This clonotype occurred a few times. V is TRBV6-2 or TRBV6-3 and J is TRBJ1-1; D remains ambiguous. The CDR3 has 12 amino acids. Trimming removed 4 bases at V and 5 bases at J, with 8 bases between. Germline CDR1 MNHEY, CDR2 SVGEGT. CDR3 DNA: TGTGCCAGCAGTTTCCTGTCAACTGAAGCTTTCTTT. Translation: CASSFLSTEAFF.

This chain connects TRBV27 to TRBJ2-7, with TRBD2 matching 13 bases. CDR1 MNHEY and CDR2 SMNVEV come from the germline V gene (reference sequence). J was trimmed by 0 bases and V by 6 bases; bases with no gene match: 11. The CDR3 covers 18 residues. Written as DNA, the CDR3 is TGTGCCAGCAGCACACCGGGACTAGCGGGGAGAAGCTCCTACGAGCAGTACTTC. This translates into CASSTPGLAGRSSYEQYF.

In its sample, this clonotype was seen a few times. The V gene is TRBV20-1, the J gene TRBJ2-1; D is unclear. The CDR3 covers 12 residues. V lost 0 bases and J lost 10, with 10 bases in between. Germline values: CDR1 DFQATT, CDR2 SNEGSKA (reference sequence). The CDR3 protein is CSARDDGFEQFF. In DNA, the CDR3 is TGCAGTGCTAGAGATGACGGCTTCGAGCAGTTCTTC.

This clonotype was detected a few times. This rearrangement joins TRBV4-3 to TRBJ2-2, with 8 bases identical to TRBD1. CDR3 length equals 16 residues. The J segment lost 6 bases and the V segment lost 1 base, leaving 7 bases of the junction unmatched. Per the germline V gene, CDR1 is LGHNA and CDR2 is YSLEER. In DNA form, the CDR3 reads TGCGCCAGCAGCCAAGTGAATAACAGGGGGGCCGGGGAGCTGTTTTTT. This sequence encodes CASSQVNNRGAGELFF.

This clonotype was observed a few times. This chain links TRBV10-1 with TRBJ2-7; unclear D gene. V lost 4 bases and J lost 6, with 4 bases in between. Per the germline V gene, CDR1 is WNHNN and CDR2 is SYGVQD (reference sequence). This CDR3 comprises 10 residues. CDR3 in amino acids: CASSVAEQYF. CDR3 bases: TGCGCCAGCAGTGTAGCCGAGCAGTACTTC.

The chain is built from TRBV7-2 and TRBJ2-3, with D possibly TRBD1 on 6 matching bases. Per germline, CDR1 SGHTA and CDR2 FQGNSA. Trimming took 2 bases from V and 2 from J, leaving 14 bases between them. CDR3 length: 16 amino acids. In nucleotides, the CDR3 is TGTGCCAGCAGCTTATACCGGCAGGGGCCCACAGATACGCAGTATTTT. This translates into CASSLYRQGPTDTQYF.